The rows below give T cell receptor beta chains drawn from one sample of a study of cytomegalovirus exposure and HLA in healthy donors. TCRdb keeps only in-frame clones here, not all; method: immunoSEQ multiplex PCR. Of approximately 190,000 clones in the sample, 80% to 85% are singletons; the top ten hold over 5.5%. Source material: PBMCs. The receptors derive from a man aged 40-55 years in good health and CMV-seropositive. The CDR3 runs from the conserved cysteine through the conserved F or W. Fields, in order: V gene, D gene, CDR3 length, J gene, clone size, CDR3 DNA, CDR3 protein. D genes are given only for firm matches. A row's size may be missing; if present it is once, few, many or a size class.

TRBV19,TRBD1,16,TRBJ1-2,NA,TGTGCCAGTAGTCCATGGACAGGGGGGATCTTCTATGGCTACACCTTC,CASSPWTGGIFYGYTF
TRBV6-6,TRBD1,14,TRBJ1-2,few,TGTGCCAGCAGGGGGACAGGGGGTAGAAATGGCTACACCTTC,CASRGTGGRNGYTF
TRBV27,NA,11,TRBJ1-1,few,TGTGCCGGACCCGGGGACACTGAAGCTTTCTTT,CAGPGDTEAFF
TRBV7-2,TRBD2,13,TRBJ2-7,once,TGTGCCAGCAGCTTTGGGGGGGCCTACGAGCAGTACTTC,CASSFGGAYEQYF
TRBV9,TRBD1,14,TRBJ1-4,NA,TGTGCCAGCAGCAGACAGGGGGCTGGGGAAAAACTGTTTTTT,CASSRQGAGEKLFF
TRBV30,TRBD1,20,TRBJ2-2,NA,TGTGCCTGGAGAGCACTCTGGGACAGGTCTATTATTTCGAACACCGGGGAGCTGTTTTTT,CAWRALWDRSIISNTGELFF
TRBV6-1,NA,12,TRBJ2-7,NA,TGTGCCAGCACAGGGCCCCACTACGAGCAGTACTTC,CASTGPHYEQYF
TRBV6-1,NA,12,TRBJ2-5,NA,TGTGCCAGCAGTCGGACTCAAGAGACCCAGTACTTC,CASSRTQETQYF
TRBV19,NA,13,TRBJ1-5,NA,TGTGCCAGTAGACTTAGCCGGGGTCAGCCCCAGCATTTT,CASRLSRGQPQHF
TRBV10-1,TRBD1,15,TRBJ1-5,NA,TGCGCCAGCAGTGTAGGGACAGGGGCGAATCAGCCCCAGCATTTT,CASSVGTGANQPQHF
TRBV9,NA,17,TRBJ1-1,once,TGTGCCAGCAGCGTAGCTCCCCAGGGACTAATGAACACTGAAGCTTTCTTT,CASSVAPQGLMNTEAFF
TRBV4-3,TRBD1,16,TRBJ2-2,NA,TGCGCCAGCAGCCAAGAGACAGGGTGGAACACCGGGGAGCTGTTTTTT,CASSQETGWNTGELFF
TRBV19,NA,15,TRBJ1-4,once,TGTGCCAGTACCCGGGGCAGGGGAAACAATGAAAAACTGTTTTTT,CASTRGRGNNEKLFF
TRBV7-3,NA,13,TRBJ1-5,NA,TGTGCCAGCAGCCCAGGTCGCAATCAGCCCCAGCATTTT,CASSPGRNQPQHF